The clone carrying this TCR beta chain was recorded once. The antigen remains unidentified. The V end lost 4 bases, the J end lost 6 bases, and 14 bases lay between the germline ends. CDR1 and CDR2 (germline): LGHNA, YNFKEQ. This CDR3 comprises 14 residues. These data are taken from a study of blood T cells in healthy people across ages. Study results and caveats: Considered underestimates were the diversity estimates obtained from one million T cells.

A J-beta primer mix and a sample-barcoded 5' primer were used in a second PCR of roughly 6 to 11 cycles. Individual samples furnished no less than 3 million CDR3-containing paired-end reads apiece. A single record per CDR3 protein comes from TCRdb applying MiXCR to the 5' RACE reads. The sample yields about a million distinct CDR3 sequences, about 44% seen once. The chain recombines TRBV4-2 with TRBJ2-3; tentatively, D is TRBD2 (6 bases). The sample was blood. This clonotype was obtained from a man aged 25 to 45 in good health. CDR3 DNA sequence: TGTGCCAGCAGCCCTGCGGGACTGGCTGATACGCAGTATTTT. Its protein product is CASSPAGLADTQYF.